The sequence of this TCR beta chain was determined in a study of CD8+ T cells in alopecia areata. Sequencing templates came from extracted RNA that was reverse transcribed into cDNA. The protocol was immunoSEQ multiplex PCR, while the TCRdb copy is restricted to in-frame clones and leaves out a portion. This sample has 150,000 or so clones, with 45% to 60% found just once. Germline CDR1 is SGHRS and CDR2 is YFSETQ. V gave up 4 bases and J gave up 5 bases; unmatched junction bases: 4. The CDR3 length is 14 residues. The TCR originated in a human donor with alopecia areata. The genes are TRBV5-1 and TRBJ2-7; TRBD1 matches at 12 bases. The specimen was CD8+ T cells sorted from blood, collected at week 0. This chain's CDR3 is CASSLGQGADEQYF. The CDR3 DNA reads as TGCGCCAGCAGCCTGGGACAGGGGGCCGACGAGCAGTACTTC.